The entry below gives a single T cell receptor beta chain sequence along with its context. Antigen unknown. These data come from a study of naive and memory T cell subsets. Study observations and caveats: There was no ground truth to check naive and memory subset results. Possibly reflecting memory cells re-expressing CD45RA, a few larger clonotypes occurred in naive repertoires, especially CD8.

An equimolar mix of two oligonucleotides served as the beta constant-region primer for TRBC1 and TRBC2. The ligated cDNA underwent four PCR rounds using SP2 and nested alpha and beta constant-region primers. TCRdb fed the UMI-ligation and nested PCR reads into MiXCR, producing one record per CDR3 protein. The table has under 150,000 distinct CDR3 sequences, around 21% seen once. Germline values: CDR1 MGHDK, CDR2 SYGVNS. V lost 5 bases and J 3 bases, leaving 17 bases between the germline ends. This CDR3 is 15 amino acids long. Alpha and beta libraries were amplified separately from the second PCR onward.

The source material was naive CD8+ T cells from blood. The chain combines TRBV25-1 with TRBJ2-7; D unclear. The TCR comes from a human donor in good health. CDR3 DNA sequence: TGTGCCAGCAGTTCCCCATTTGCCGCAAACTACGAGCAGTACTTC. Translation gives CASSSPFAANYEQYF.